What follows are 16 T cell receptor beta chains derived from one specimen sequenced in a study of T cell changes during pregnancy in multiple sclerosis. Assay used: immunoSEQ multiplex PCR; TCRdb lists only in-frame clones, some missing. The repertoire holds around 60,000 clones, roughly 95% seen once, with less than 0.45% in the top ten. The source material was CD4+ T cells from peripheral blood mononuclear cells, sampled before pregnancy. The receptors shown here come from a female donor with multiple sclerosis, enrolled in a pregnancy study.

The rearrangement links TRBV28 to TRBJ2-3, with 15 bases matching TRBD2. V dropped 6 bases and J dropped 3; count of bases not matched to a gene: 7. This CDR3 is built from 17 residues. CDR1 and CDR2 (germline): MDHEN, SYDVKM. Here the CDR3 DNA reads TGTGCCAGCAGCCCCCGAGGGACTAGCGGGAGGACAGATACGCAGTATTTT. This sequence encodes CASSPRGTSGRTDTQYF.

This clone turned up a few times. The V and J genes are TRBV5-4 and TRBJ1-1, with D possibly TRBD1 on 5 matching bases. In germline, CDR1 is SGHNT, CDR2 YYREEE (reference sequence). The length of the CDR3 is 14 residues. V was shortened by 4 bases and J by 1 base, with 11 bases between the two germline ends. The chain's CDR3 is CASSLSRENTEAFF. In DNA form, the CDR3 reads TGTGCCAGCAGCCTCTCCAGGGAGAACACTGAAGCTTTCTTT.

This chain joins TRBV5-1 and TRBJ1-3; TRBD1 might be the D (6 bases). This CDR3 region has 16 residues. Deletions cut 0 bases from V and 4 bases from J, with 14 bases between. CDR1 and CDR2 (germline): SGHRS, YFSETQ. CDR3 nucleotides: TGCGCCAGCAGCTTGGACGGAGCGGGGGCCGGAAACACCATATATTTT. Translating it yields CASSLDGAGAGNTIYF.

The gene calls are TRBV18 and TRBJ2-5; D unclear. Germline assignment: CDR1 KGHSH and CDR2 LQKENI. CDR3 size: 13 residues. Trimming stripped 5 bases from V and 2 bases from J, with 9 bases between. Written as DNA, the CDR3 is TGTGCCAGCTCAACCACACAGCAAGAGACCCAGTACTTC. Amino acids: CASSTTQQETQYF. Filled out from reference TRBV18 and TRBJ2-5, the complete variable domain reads NAGVMQNPRHLVRRRGQEARLRCSPMKGHSHVYWYRQLPEEGLKFMVYLQKENIIDESGMPKERFSAEFPKEGPSILRIQQVVRGDSAAYFCASSTTQQETQYFGPGTRLLVL.

In nucleotides, the CDR3 is TGTGCCAGCAGAGACAGCGGGAGTCCCTCCTACGAGCAGTACTTC. Its translation: CASRDSGSPSYEQYF. The chain is built from TRBV6-5 and TRBJ2-7, with 8 bases that match TRBD2. Germline CDR1 is MNHEY and CDR2 is SVGAGI. The CDR3 is made up of 15 amino acids. The junction had 7 bases not matched to a gene; V was cut back by 6 bases and J by 0 bases.

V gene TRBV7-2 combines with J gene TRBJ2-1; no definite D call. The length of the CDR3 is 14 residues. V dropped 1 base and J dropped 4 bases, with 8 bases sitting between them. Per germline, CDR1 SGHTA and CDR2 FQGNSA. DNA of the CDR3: TGTGCCAGCAGCTTAGTTCGGTCTTACAATGAGCAGTTCTTC. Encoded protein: CASSLVRSYNEQFF.

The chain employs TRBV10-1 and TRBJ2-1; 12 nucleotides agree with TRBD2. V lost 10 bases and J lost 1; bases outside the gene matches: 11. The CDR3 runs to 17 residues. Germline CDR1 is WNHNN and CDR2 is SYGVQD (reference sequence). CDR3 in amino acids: CATAGTSGPKSYNEQFF. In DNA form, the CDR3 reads TGCGCCACCGCCGGGACTAGCGGGCCCAAGTCCTACAATGAGCAGTTCTTC.

Here the CDR3 DNA reads TGTGCCAGCAGTCCCCCCGGGGGGCGCGCCTACGAGCAGTACTTC. Protein sequence: CASSPPGGRAYEQYF. This chain uses TRBV27 with TRBJ2-7, with D tentatively TRBD2 (7 bases). The ends were cut back, 5 bases at V and 2 bases at J, with 16 bases in the middle. Germline loops: CDR1 MNHEY, CDR2 SMNVEV (reference sequence). The CDR3 totals 15 residues.

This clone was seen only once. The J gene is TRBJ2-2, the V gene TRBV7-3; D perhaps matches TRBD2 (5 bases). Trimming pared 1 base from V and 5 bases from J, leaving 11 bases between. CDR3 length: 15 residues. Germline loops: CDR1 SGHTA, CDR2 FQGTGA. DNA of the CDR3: TGTGCCAGCAGCTTAAGATTTCCGGGGACCGGGGAGCTGTTTTTT. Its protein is CASSLRFPGTGELFF.

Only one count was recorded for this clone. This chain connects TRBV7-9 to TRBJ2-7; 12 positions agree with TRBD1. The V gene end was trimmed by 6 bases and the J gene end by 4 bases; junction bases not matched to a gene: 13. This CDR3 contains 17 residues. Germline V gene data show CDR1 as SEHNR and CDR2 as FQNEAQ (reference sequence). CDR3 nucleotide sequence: TGTGCCAGCAGTCAAGGGACAGGGGGCTTATTTGGATACGAGCAGTACTTC. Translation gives CASSQGTGGLFGYEQYF.

CDR3 loop: CASSLDRGHTEAFF. CDR3 nucleotide sequence: TGTGCCAGCAGCCTGGACAGGGGGCACACTGAAGCTTTCTTT. The chain links TRBV7-9 to TRBJ1-1; 11 bases fit TRBD1. Germline V CDR1 and CDR2: SEHNR, FQNEAQ (reference sequence). The CDR3 is 14 residues long. Trimming cost V 5 bases and J 3 bases; bases outside gene matches: 2.

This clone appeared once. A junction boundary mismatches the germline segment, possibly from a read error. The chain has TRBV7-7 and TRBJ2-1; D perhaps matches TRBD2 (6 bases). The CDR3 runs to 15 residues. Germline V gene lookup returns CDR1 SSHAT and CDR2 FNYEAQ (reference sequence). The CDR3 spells CASSLNHAPGVEQFF. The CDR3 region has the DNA TGTGCTAGCAGCTTAAATCATGCCCCGGGGGTTGAGCAGTTCTTC.

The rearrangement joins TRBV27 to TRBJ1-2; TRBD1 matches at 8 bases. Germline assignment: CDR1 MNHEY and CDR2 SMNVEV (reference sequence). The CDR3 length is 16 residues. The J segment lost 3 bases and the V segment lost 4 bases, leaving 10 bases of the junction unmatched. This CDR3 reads CASSSGTGGLYYGYTF. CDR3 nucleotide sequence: TGTGCCAGCAGTTCCGGGACAGGAGGTTTATACTATGGCTACACCTTC.

This chain's CDR3 is CSGQGRTDTQYF. In nucleotides, the CDR3 is TGCAGCGGACAGGGTCGGACAGATACGCAGTATTTT. The rearrangement uses TRBV29-1 and TRBJ2-3; the match to TRBD1 covers 7 bases. CDR3 length: 12 residues. The V and J ends lost 7 bases and 3 bases, in that order; junction bases with no gene match: 4. The V gene's germline CDR1 is SQVTM and CDR2 ANQGSEA.

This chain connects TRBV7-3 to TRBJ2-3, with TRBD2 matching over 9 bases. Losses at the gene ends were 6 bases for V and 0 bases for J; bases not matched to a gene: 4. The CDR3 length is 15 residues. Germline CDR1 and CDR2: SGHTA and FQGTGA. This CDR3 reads CASSLAGLSTDTQYF. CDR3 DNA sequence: TGTGCCAGCAGTCTAGCGGGGTTAAGCACAGATACGCAGTATTTT.

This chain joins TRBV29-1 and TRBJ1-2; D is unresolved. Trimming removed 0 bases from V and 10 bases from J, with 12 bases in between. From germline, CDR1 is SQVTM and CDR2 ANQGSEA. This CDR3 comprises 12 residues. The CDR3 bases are TGCAGCGTTGAAGATTATCCGGGGTCCTACACCTTC. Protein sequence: CSVEDYPGSYTF.